Listed below are T cell receptor beta chains from one sample, sequenced in a study of cytomegalovirus exposure and HLA in healthy donors. TCRdb's copy holds only in-frame clones and misses some; the assay was immunoSEQ multiplex PCR. Among a few hundred thousand clones listed, around 81% were seen once. The sample consisted of PBMCs. These receptors originate from a woman in her sixties in good health and CMV-seropositive. CDR3s include the opening cysteine and the closing phenylalanine or tryptophan. Each record gives: D gene, clone size, J gene, CDR3 length, V gene, CDR3 DNA, CDR3 protein. The D gene is left open where the match is weak. Not all rows give a size; the values are once, few, many and, for expanded clones, a class.

NA,few,TRBJ2-5,15,TRBV9,TGTGCCAGCAGCGTAGATGCTTTAGCACAAGAGACCCAGTACTTC,CASSVDALAQETQYF
NA,NA,TRBJ2-6,16,TRBV9,TGTGCCAGCAGCGTAGGGGGAGGCTCTGGGGCCAACGTCCTGACTTTC,CASSVGGGSGANVLTF
NA,NA,TRBJ1-3,16,TRBV4-1,TGCGCCAGCAGCCAAAACGGGAAACTAGGTGGGGACACCATATATTTT,CASSQNGKLGGDTIYF
TRBD2,NA,TRBJ2-1,16,TRBV9,TGTGCCAGCAGCGTAGGGGGCACTAGCGGCAACAATGAGCAGTTCTTC,CASSVGGTSGNNEQFF
NA,NA,TRBJ1-5,15,TRBV28,TGTGCCAGCACCCCGGTGGATGCGGGGAATCAGCCCCAGCATTTT,CASTPVDAGNQPQHF
TRBD1,NA,TRBJ2-4,16,TRBV5-1,TGCGCCAGCAGCTTGTCTACAGGGGGGAAGGTAAACATTCAGTACTTC,CASSLSTGGKVNIQYF
TRBD1,NA,TRBJ2-2,17,TRBV15,TGTGCCACCAGCAGAGAATTGGGGACAGGGAACACCGGGGAGCTGTTTTTT,CATSRELGTGNTGELFF
NA,NA,TRBJ1-2,15,TRBV2,TGTGCCAGCAGTGATCCGGGACAAAGTAACTATGGCTACACCTTC,CASSDPGQSNYGYTF
TRBD2,NA,TRBJ2-7,18,TRBV30,TGTGCCTGGAGTGTACAGTCTAGCGGGACGGCGAGCTCCTACGAGCAGTACTTC,CAWSVQSSGTASSYEQYF
NA,NA,TRBJ1-1,14,TRBV10-3,TGTGCCATCAACTCGGGACTTACGAACACTGAAGCTTTCTTT,CAINSGLTNTEAFF
TRBD1,few,TRBJ2-7,15,TRBV7-8,TGTGCCAGCAGCCCGGGGACAGGTCGGTCCTACGAGCAGTACTTC,CASSPGTGRSYEQYF
NA,NA,TRBJ2-7,14,TRBV5-4,TGTGCCAGCAGCTCTGGGCGAGGGTCCTACGAGCAGTACTTC,CASSSGRGSYEQYF
NA,NA,TRBJ1-5,13,TRBV11-2,TGTGCCAGCAGCTTAGACAGGAATCAGCCCCAGCATTTT,CASSLDRNQPQHF